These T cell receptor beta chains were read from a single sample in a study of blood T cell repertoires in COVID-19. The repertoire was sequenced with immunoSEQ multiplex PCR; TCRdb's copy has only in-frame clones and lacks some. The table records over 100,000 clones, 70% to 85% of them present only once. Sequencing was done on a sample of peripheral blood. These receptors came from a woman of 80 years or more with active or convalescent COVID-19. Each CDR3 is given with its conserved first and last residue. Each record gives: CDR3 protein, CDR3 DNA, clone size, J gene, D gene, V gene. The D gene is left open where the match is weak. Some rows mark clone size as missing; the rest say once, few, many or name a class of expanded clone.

cdr3_aa: CASSVGASGSSVETQYF
cdr3_nt: TGTGCCAGCAGCGTAGGGGCTAGCGGGAGTTCTGTAGAGACCCAGTACTTC
clone_size: NA
j_call: TRBJ2-5
d_call: TRBD2
v_call: TRBV9

cdr3_aa: CATKNYDDTGELFF
cdr3_nt: TGCGCCACAAAAAACTACGATGACACCGGGGAGCTGTTTTTT
clone_size: NA
j_call: TRBJ2-2
d_call: NA
v_call: TRBV10-2

cdr3_aa: CASSPSARGGNQPQHF
cdr3_nt: TGTGCCAGCAGTCCATCGGCCCGAGGAGGCAATCAGCCCCAGCATTTT
clone_size: NA
j_call: TRBJ1-5
d_call: NA
v_call: TRBV28

cdr3_aa: CASSYSGLASTDTQYF
cdr3_nt: TGTGCCAGCAGTTACTCAGGGCTAGCTAGCACAGATACGCAGTATTTT
clone_size: NA
j_call: TRBJ2-3
d_call: NA
v_call: TRBV6-5

cdr3_aa: CASNRDSNQPQHF
cdr3_nt: TGTGCCAGCAACAGAGATAGCAATCAGCCCCAGCATTTT
clone_size: NA
j_call: TRBJ1-5
d_call: NA
v_call: TRBV2

cdr3_aa: CASSPSGTGTSGNTIYF
cdr3_nt: TGTGCCAGCAGCCCCTCAGGCACCGGGACATCTGGAAACACCATATATTTT
clone_size: few
j_call: TRBJ1-3
d_call: NA
v_call: TRBV3-1/TRBV3-2

cdr3_aa: CASSLIGSSHNEQFF
cdr3_nt: TGTGCCAGCAGCTTGATCGGGAGTTCCCACAATGAGCAGTTCTTC
clone_size: NA
j_call: TRBJ2-1
d_call: NA
v_call: TRBV7-3

cdr3_aa: CASSLNRNTEAFF
cdr3_nt: TGTGCCAGCAGTTTAAACAGGAACACTGAAGCTTTCTTT
clone_size: NA
j_call: TRBJ1-1
d_call: NA
v_call: TRBV28

cdr3_aa: CASSYSGSSGNTIYF
cdr3_nt: TGTGCCAGCAGTTACTCTGGCAGCTCTGGAAACACCATATATTTT
clone_size: NA
j_call: TRBJ1-3
d_call: NA
v_call: TRBV6-6

cdr3_aa: CATSDIGLAGYNEQFF
cdr3_nt: TGTGCCACCAGTGACATCGGACTAGCGGGGTACAATGAGCAGTTCTTC
clone_size: NA
j_call: TRBJ2-1
d_call: TRBD2
v_call: TRBV24-1

cdr3_aa: CASSHDRDSYNEQFF
cdr3_nt: TGTGCCAGCAGCCATGACCGGGACAGCTACAATGAGCAGTTCTTC
clone_size: NA
j_call: TRBJ2-1
d_call: TRBD1
v_call: TRBV4-2

cdr3_aa: CASSQEDSKNTGELFF
cdr3_nt: TGTGCCAGCAGCCAAGAGGACAGCAAGAACACCGGGGAGCTGTTTTTT
clone_size: NA
j_call: TRBJ2-2
d_call: NA
v_call: TRBV4-2

cdr3_aa: CASSPKREPYYEQYF
cdr3_nt: TGTGCCAGCAGCCCCAAGCGGGAACCATACTACGAGCAGTACTTC
clone_size: NA
j_call: TRBJ2-7
d_call: TRBD2
v_call: TRBV27

cdr3_aa: CASSELRANQPQHF
cdr3_nt: TGCGCCAGCAGTGAGCTGAGGGCTAATCAGCCCCAGCATTTT
clone_size: NA
j_call: TRBJ1-5
d_call: NA
v_call: TRBV10-2

cdr3_aa: CSVDQGDTEAFF
cdr3_nt: TGCAGCGTTGACCAGGGTGACACTGAAGCTTTCTTT
clone_size: few
j_call: TRBJ1-1
d_call: NA
v_call: TRBV29-1

cdr3_aa: CASSLAGTGDEKLFF
cdr3_nt: TGCGCCAGCAGCTTGGCCGGGACAGGGGATGAAAAACTGTTTTTT
clone_size: once
j_call: TRBJ1-4
d_call: TRBD1
v_call: TRBV5-1